This T cell receptor beta chain was identified in a study of blood T cell repertoires in COVID-19. In its sample, this clone was seen once. Germline assignment: CDR1 SGHNT and CDR2 YENEEA. V gave up 3 bases and J gave up 0 bases, with 9 bases separating them. This CDR3 region has 15 residues. Participant ages covered roughly 18 to 89 years across 25 or so US areas. Methods used by the authors: Estimation of nucleated cell counts relied on the amplification of reference gene primers. Profiled with immunoSEQ multiplex PCR; TCRdb holds only in-frame clones, not every one. Clone size and the V and J calls come from that table; the DNA yielded D and trimming. Of 250,000 to 350,000 clones listed, roughly nine tenths are singletons.

This TCR was sampled from a woman between 40 and 50 years old who had recovered from COVID-19. Source material: PBMCs or T cells enriched from blood (not recorded which). This sequence joins TRBV11-3 and TRBJ2-1, with D tentatively TRBD1 (6 bases). CDR3 DNA sequence: TGTGCCAGCAGCTTGGGGGACACCTCCTACAATGAGCAGTTCTTC. Protein product: CASSLGDTSYNEQFF.